This T cell receptor beta chain was obtained from a study of T cells expressing NK-cell markers. Looking at the study overall: In sorted CD3+CD56+NKG2C+, CD3+CD56+NKG2C- and CD3+CD56-NKG2C+ T cells, TCR beta repertoires were obtained.

This CDR3 is built from 16 residues. The germline gives CDR1 KGHSH, CDR2 LQKENI. TCRdb reworked the 5' RACE reads into one entry per CDR3 protein, no DNA. The table for this sample gives about 160,000 distinct CDR3 sequences. The sequence was collected from a woman aged 18 to 69 in good health. This chain uses TRBV18 with TRBJ2-1; the D call of TRBD1 rests on TCRdb alone, since no DNA is present to check it. Input material: blood T cells: a sorted CD56 or NKG2C T cell subset, CD4+ or CD8+ T cells, or bulk PBMC T cells (not recorded which). Here the CDR3 reads CASSPTRTGSYNEQFF.